What follows are 11 T cell receptor beta chains derived from one specimen sequenced in a study of metastatic and nonmetastatic thyroid tumors. TCRdb used MiXCR to call clones anew from the PCR reads. The repertoire holds roughly 13,000 clones, with approximately 32% as singletons. There were no patients who had received any treatment before thyroid surgery. The sequenced sample was tumor tissue. The receptors shown here come from a female donor with papillary thyroid cancer or a benign thyroid nodule (not recorded which). Some clones in this sample may be carry-over from other donors' samples.

This rearrangement joins TRBV30 to TRBJ2-7, with D tentatively TRBD2 (6 bases). Germline V gene data show CDR1 as GTSNPN and CDR2 as SVGIG (reference sequence). The CDR3 covers 16 residues. The germline V and J ends were trimmed by 3 bases and 3 bases, with 21 bases remaining between them. CDR3 loop: CAWRDLRAGPLYEQYF. CDR3 in DNA: TGTGCCTGGAGGGACCTCAGGGCGGGGCCCCTCTACGAGCAGTACTTC. The full variable domain, completed using reference TRBV30 and TRBJ2-7, is SQTIHQWPATLVQPVGSPLSLECTVEGTSNPNLYWYRQAAGRGLQLLFYSVGIGQISSEVPQNLSASRPQDRQFILSSKKLLLSDSGFYLCAWRDLRAGPLYEQYFGPGTRLTVT.

This clone is labeled as large. The chain is built from TRBV20-1 and TRBJ2-7; D is perhaps TRBD1 or TRBD2 (5 bases each). CDR1 is DFQATT and CDR2 is SNEGSKA in the germline V gene (reference sequence). The length of the CDR3 is 14 residues. The ends were cut back, 5 bases at V and 1 base at J, with 15 bases in the middle. The CDR3 region has the DNA TGCAGTGCTGATTCCGGGACGGGTTCCTACGAGCAGTACTTC. Amino acids: CSADSGTGSYEQYF.

This chain uses TRBV6-9 with TRBJ1-2; D gene ambiguous. V lost 2 bases and J 10 bases, leaving 14 bases between the germline ends. The germline gives CDR1 MNHGY, CDR2 SVAAGI. The CDR3 runs to 13 residues. The chain's CDR3 is CASSYTIVDVYTF. In nucleotides, the CDR3 is TGTGCCAGCAGTTATACGATTGTGGATGTCTACACCTTC.

This clone came up many times. The chain carries TRBV5-4 and TRBJ2-2; the match to TRBD1 covers 9 bases. V trimming: 5 bases; J trimming: 8 bases; junction bases outside the gene matches: 13. The CDR3 loop spans 16 amino acids. Germline CDR1 SGHNT, CDR2 YYREEE (reference sequence). The CDR3 DNA reads TGTGCCAGCAGACCCCGGGACAGGGATGTCTCGGGGGAGCTGTTTTTT. It codes for CASRPRDRDVSGELFF.

This clone occurred many times. This chain joins TRBV14 and TRBJ2-7; D is undetermined. The CDR3 runs 12 residues. CDR1 is SGHDN, CDR2 FVKESK, per germline. V shed 0 bases and J shed 9 bases, with 9 bases lying between them. The CDR3 nucleotides read TGTGCCAGCAGCCAAGATAGGATTAGGCAGTACTTC. Translation: CASSQDRIRQYF. Filled out from reference TRBV14 and TRBJ2-7, the complete variable domain reads EAGVTQFPSHSVIEKGQTVTLRCDPISGHDNLYWYRRVMGKEIKFLLHFVKESKQDESGMPNNRFLAERTGGTYSTLKVQPAELEDSGVYFCASSQDRIRQYFGPGTRLTVT.

This clone was recorded many times. This may stem from a read error, because a much larger clone lies one nucleotide away. V gene TRBV28 combines with J gene TRBJ2-7; TRBD1 matches 7 bases. J was trimmed by 5 bases and V by 4 bases; bases with no gene match: 8. The CDR3 totals 14 residues. Germline assignment: CDR1 MDHEN and CDR2 SYDVKM. CDR3 in amino acids: CASSSRQGRNEQYF. CDR3 bases: TGTGCCAGCAGTTCCAGACAGGGTAGGAACGAGCAGTACTTC.

This clone is medium-sized (0.01 to 0.1%) by share. This chain joins TRBV27 and TRBJ2-7; 7 bases are shared with TRBD1. The CDR3 is 15 residues long. Unmatched junction bases numbered 11, after V lost 2 bases and J lost 7 bases. Germline V gene lookup returns CDR1 MNHEY and CDR2 SMNVEV (reference sequence). CDR3 sequence (DNA): TGTGCCAGCAGTTTAAGGGGGCTTACCACGGGGGAGCAGTACTTC. Protein: CASSLRGLTTGEQYF.

This clone was seen more than once but under ten times. The chain carries TRBV6-5 and TRBJ2-1; no reliable D call. Between the trimmed V and J ends, which lost 0 bases and 0 bases, there was a span of 12 bases. CDR1 and CDR2 from the germline V gene are MNHEY and SVGAGI. This CDR3 spans 17 amino acids. The CDR3 DNA reads as TGTGCCAGCAGTTACTCGCACGGCTCGAGCTCCTACAATGAGCAGTTCTTC. Amino acid sequence: CASSYSHGSSSYNEQFF.

In this sample, this clone turned up a few times. The CDR3 DNA reads TGCGCCAGCAGCTTGGGTACGTCCGGGGAGCTGTTTTTT. Translating gives CASSLGTSGELFF. V usage is TRBV5-1 and J usage is TRBJ2-2; D gene ambiguous. Germline V gene sequence: CDR1 SGHRS, CDR2 YFSETQ. The CDR3 has 13 residues. V was pared by 0 bases and J by 6 bases, with 6 bases between.

Many counts were recorded for this clone. The chain has TRBV13 and TRBJ1-1; TRBD1 agrees at 7 bases. The CDR3 contains 13 residues. Germline CDR1 and CDR2: PRHDT and FYEKMQ (reference sequence). J gave up 4 bases and V 5 bases, and 4 bases lay outside the gene matches. CDR3: CASSAGGSTEAFF. The CDR3 DNA is TGTGCCAGCAGCGCAGGGGGGAGCACTGAAGCTTTCTTT.

This clone was seen once. The chain couples TRBV20-1 to TRBJ1-5; no reliable D call. The germline V gene encodes CDR1 DFQATT and CDR2 SNEGSKA (reference sequence). The ends were cut back, 2 bases at V and 2 bases at J, with 16 bases in the middle. The CDR3 consists of 16 residues. CDR3 coding DNA: TGCAGTGCTAGACCCATGTTGGGATCTGGCAATCAGCCCCAGCATTTT. Protein: CSARPMLGSGNQPQHF.